This TCR beta chain was documented in a study of shared clonotypes between healthy human individuals. The assay used deep level. Under the authors' procedure: From ImmunoSEQ came sequences covering only the junction and carrying no quality scores, so filtering differed. Measured with immunoSEQ multiplex PCR; TCRdb has only the in-frame clones, and not every one. The V and J calls and clone size were taken over from that table, and D and trimming were inferred from the DNA. The sample shows about 470,000 clones, about 76% of them seen only once. Trimming removed 2 bases at V and 11 bases at J, with 16 bases between. Looked up from germline, CDR1 is MDHEN and CDR2 is SYDVKM. The CDR3 loop spans 13 amino acids. Every donor, a Caucasian adult, lived in Nashville, Tennessee.

Sequenced: PBMCs. This clonotype was sampled from a woman between 40 and 50 years old in good health. Some clones in this sample may be carry-over from other donors' samples. The chain carries TRBV28 and TRBJ2-7; a weak D match, TRBD1 (5 bases). The chain's CDR3 is CASSLLQQDIKYF. CDR3 in DNA: TGTGCCAGCAGTTTACTTCAACAGGACATAAAGTACTTC.